Following are 20 T cell receptor beta chains from one sample sequenced in a study of CD8+ T cells in alopecia areata. Once RNA had been extracted, it was reverse transcribed into cDNA to act as the sequencing template. Profiled with immunoSEQ multiplex PCR; TCRdb holds only in-frame clones, not every one. Among 55,000 to 70,000 clones, approximately 46% were seen once, and the ten largest hold about 18%. Sequencing was performed on CD8+ T cells sorted from blood, taken at week 0. These receptors were taken from a human donor with alopecia areata.

V is TRBV14 and J is TRBJ1-4; weak D call: TRBD1 (6 bases). The CDR3 consists of 15 residues. Germline V gene lookup returns CDR1 SGHDN and CDR2 FVKESK. V lost 4 bases, J lost 7 bases, and 16 bases lay in between. The CDR3 coding sequence is TGTGCCAGCAGCCCAACGGCACAGGGCGGTGAAAAACTGTTTTTT. Encoded protein: CASSPTAQGGEKLFF.

The V gene is TRBV28, the J gene TRBJ2-6; a possible D gene is TRBD2 (5 bases). Germline assignment: CDR1 MDHEN and CDR2 SYDVKM. Trimming left V 6 bases short and J 0 bases short, with 21 bases between. The CDR3 is 19 residues long. The CDR3 region is CASRTPGSLISSGANVLTF. The CDR3 DNA reads as TGTGCCAGCAGGACCCCGGGGAGCCTGATAAGCTCTGGGGCCAACGTCCTGACTTTC.

The rearrangement joins TRBV7-8 to TRBJ2-1, with D perhaps matching TRBD1 or TRBD2 (6 bases each). Germline V gives CDR1 SGHVS, CDR2 FQNEAQ. The V end was cut by 5 bases, the J end by 4 bases, with 18 bases between. The length of the CDR3 is 16 residues. The CDR3, as DNA: TGTGCCAGCAGCCCCCTTGCGGGGACAAATTACAATGAGCAGTTCTTC. This encodes CASSPLAGTNYNEQFF. Full variable domain (missing parts from reference TRBV7-8 and TRBJ2-1): GAGVSQSPRYKVAKRGQDVALRCDPISGHVSLFWYQQALGQGPEFLTYFQNEAQLDKSGLPSDRFFAERPEGSVSTLKIQRTQQEDSAVYLCASSPLAGTNYNEQFFGPGTRLTVL.

The V gene is TRBV9, the J gene TRBJ2-1, with D unclear. The germline V gene has CDR1 SGDLS and CDR2 YYNGEE. This CDR3 has 8 amino acids. Trimming took off 8 bases at V and 9 bases at J, with 3 bases between the two ends. CDR3 coding DNA: TGTGCCAGTAGTGAGCAGTTCTTC. Amino acids: CASSEQFF.

The chain couples TRBV19 to TRBJ2-1; 7 nucleotides agree with TRBD1. The CDR3 extends over 16 amino acids. Germline CDR1 and CDR2: LNHDA and SQIVND (reference sequence). V shed 3 bases, J shed 8 bases, and the junction held 13 bases outside the gene matches. The CDR3 region is CASSIVGRGITYEQFF. CDR3 nucleotide sequence: TGTGCCAGTAGTATCGTCGGCAGGGGGATAACGTATGAGCAGTTCTTC. The full variable domain, completed using reference TRBV19 and TRBJ2-1, is DGGITQSPKYLFRKEGQNVTLSCEQNLNHDAMYWYRQDPGQGLRLIYYSQIVNDFQKGDIAEGYSVSREKKESFPLTVTSAQKNPTAFYLCASSIVGRGITYEQFFGPGTRLTVL.

V is TRBV29-1 and J is TRBJ1-2; no definite D call. This CDR3 has 10 amino acids. Looked up from germline, CDR1 is SQVTM and CDR2 is ANQGSEA. V was shortened by 4 bases and J by 10 bases, with 10 bases between the two germline ends. The CDR3 sequence is CSVVDLFYTF. The CDR3 nucleotides read TGCAGCGTTGTAGACCTTTTCTACACCTTC. The complete variable domain, with remaining parts taken from reference TRBV29-1 and TRBJ1-2, reads SAVISQKPSRDICQRGTSLTIQCQVDSQVTMMFWYRQQPGQSLTLIATANQGSEATYESGFVIDKFPISRPNLTFSTLTVSNMSPEDSSIYLCSVVDLFYTFGSGTRLTVV.

The gene calls are TRBV6-1 and TRBJ1-5, with TRBD1 matching 9 bases. J gave up 0 bases and V 1 base, and 19 bases lay outside the gene matches. This CDR3 region has 22 residues. Germline CDR1 reads MNHNS; CDR2 reads SASEGT. CDR3 protein: CASSEGTPGTGNSKDSNQPQHF. In nucleotides, the CDR3 is TGTGCCAGCAGTGAAGGGACCCCCGGGACAGGGAACTCTAAAGATAGCAATCAGCCCCAGCATTTT.

This clone showed up just a few times. The genes are TRBV28 and TRBJ2-7, with D tentatively TRBD2 (6 bases). The CDR3 has 15 amino acids. V gave up 6 bases and J gave up 0 bases, with 15 bases separating them. CDR1 and CDR2 (germline): MDHEN, SYDVKM. CDR3 coding DNA: TGTGCCAGCAGGCAGTTTACTAGCCTCTCCTACGAGCAGTACTTC. Encoded protein: CASRQFTSLSYEQYF.

This clone was observed a handful of times. V usage is TRBV29-1 and J usage is TRBJ2-1, with a weak D call TRBD2 (7 bases). Germline lookup yields CDR1 SQVTM and CDR2 ANQGSEA. The CDR3 has 16 residues. The V and J ends lost 7 bases and 3 bases respectively, with 22 bases between them. CDR3 region: CSATRGAAGLYNEQFF. DNA for the CDR3: TGCAGCGCCACCCGGGGGGCAGCGGGGCTCTACAATGAGCAGTTCTTC.

This clone has only a few counts. V gene TRBV15 combines with J gene TRBJ2-7; D unclear. Trimming left V 1 base short and J 5 bases short, with 9 bases between. There are 13 residues in the CDR3. Germline CDR1 reads LNHNV; CDR2 reads YYDKDF (reference sequence). CDR3 sequence: CATSRARLDEQYF. The CDR3 bases are TGTGCCACCAGCAGAGCCCGTCTGGACGAGCAGTACTTC.

This clone was seen ten or more times. The chain couples TRBV6-6 to TRBJ2-3; no clear D gene. This CDR3 has 13 residues. Germline V lookup: CDR1 MNHNY, CDR2 SVGAGI (reference sequence). V was pared by 4 bases and J by 2 bases, with 7 bases between. The DNA for the CDR3 is TGTGCCAGCAGTTTTTCGGTCACAGATACGCAGTATTTT. It translates to CASSFSVTDTQYF.

The V call is TRBV6-9, the J call TRBJ2-1; the D gene is possibly TRBD2 (5 bases). CDR3 length: 14 amino acids. Germline values: CDR1 MNHGY, CDR2 SVAAGI. V shed 3 bases and J shed 6 bases, with 12 bases lying between them. The CDR3 DNA reads TGTGCCAGCAGTTACACACGGGAAGGCAATGAGCAGTTCTTC. Its translation is CASSYTREGNEQFF.

The rearrangement uses TRBV25-1 and TRBJ1-5; 7 nucleotides line up with TRBD1. The germline gives CDR1 MGHDK, CDR2 SYGVNS. The V segment lost 3 bases and the J segment 3 bases; nucleotides outside the gene matches: 2. CDR3 length: 14 amino acids. CDR3 nucleotide sequence: TGTGCCAGCAGTGACCAGGGGGACAATCAGCCCCAGCATTTT. Translation gives CASSDQGDNQPQHF.

This chain connects TRBV4-1 to TRBJ2-1; D might be TRBD1 (5 bases). CDR3 length equals 12 residues. The V and J ends lost 4 bases and 11 bases respectively, with 12 bases between them. CDR1 is MGHRA, CDR2 YSYEKL, per germline. In nucleotides, the CDR3 is TGCGCCAGCAGCCCCAAACAGGACCAGCAGTTCTTC. Translation: CASSPKQDQQFF.

This clone was recorded a few times. The rearrangement links TRBV7-2 to TRBJ2-7; D might be TRBD2 (5 bases). V was pared by 5 bases and J by 4 bases, with 6 bases between. The CDR3 covers 11 residues. Germline values: CDR1 SGHTA, CDR2 FQGNSA. The CDR3 is CASSGSYEQYF. In DNA, the CDR3 is TGTGCCAGCAGCGGGAGTTACGAGCAGTACTTC. Together with reference TRBV7-2 and TRBJ2-7, the CDR3 gives the full variable domain: GAGVSQSPSNKVTEKGKDVELRCDPISGHTALYWYRQSLGQGLEFLIYFQGNSAPDKSGLPSDRFSAERTGGSVSTLTIQRTQQEDSAVYLCASSGSYEQYFGPGTRLTVT.

This chain joins TRBV10-2 and TRBJ1-5, with 8 bases fitting TRBD1. The V segment lost 2 bases and the J segment 5 bases; nucleotides outside the gene matches: 5. The CDR3 is made up of 15 amino acids. Germline V CDR1 and CDR2: WSHSY, SAAADI. This CDR3 reads CASSETGGWDQPQHF. The DNA for the CDR3 is TGCGCCAGCAGTGAGACAGGGGGATGGGATCAGCCCCAGCATTTT.

The chain combines TRBV27 with TRBJ1-1; D is unclear. Trimming pared 4 bases from V and 6 bases from J, leaving 6 bases between. Germline V gives CDR1 MNHEY, CDR2 SMNVEV (reference sequence). The CDR3 sequence is 11 residues long. CDR3 DNA sequence: TGTGCCAGCAGTTCCGGGGCTGAAGCTTTCTTT. Amino acids: CASSSGAEAFF.

This clone was observed a few times. V is TRBV29-1 and J is TRBJ1-1, with a tentative D call TRBD1 (5 bases). Germline CDR1 and CDR2: SQVTM and ANQGSEA. The germline V and J ends were trimmed by 6 bases and 3 bases, with 14 bases remaining between them. This CDR3 region has 13 residues. The CDR3 protein is CSVPDSPHTEAFF. Here the CDR3 DNA reads TGCAGCGTACCCGACAGTCCTCACACTGAAGCTTTCTTT.

This rearrangement joins TRBV19 to TRBJ2-3; D remains ambiguous. CDR3 length: 12 residues. Deletions cut 10 bases from V and 1 base from J, with 9 bases between. From germline, CDR1 is LNHDA and CDR2 SQIVND (reference sequence). DNA for the CDR3: TGTGCCACCTTCAGCCGCACAGATACGCAGTATTTT. Encoded protein: CATFSRTDTQYF.

This clone was detected a few times. This chain links TRBV6-5 with TRBJ2-5, with D perhaps TRBD1 (5 bases). This CDR3 contains 15 residues. V lost 2 bases, J lost 5 bases, and 15 bases lay in between. Germline V gives CDR1 MNHEY, CDR2 SVGAGI. The CDR3 nucleotides are TGTGCCAGCAGTTACCTTGGGGCTACCGGGGAGACCCAGTACTTC. As protein: CASSYLGATGETQYF.